This entry concerns a single T cell receptor (beta chain). Germline is not matched at one junction end, which may reflect a read error. Using RNA transcripts as the source, TCR beta CDR3 regions were amplified. The TCR CDR3 first-round RT-PCR relied on the HTBI primer set. TCRdb independently ran MiXCR on the multiplex PCR reads; one entry per CDR3 protein. The table lists more than 650,000 distinct CDR3 sequences, 14% of them singletons, with 9.5% to 13% in the top ten. This sample was taken from a study of T cells in Graves' hyperthyroidism and ophthalmopathy. This CDR3 region has 15 residues. The germline V gene has CDR1 MNHEY and CDR2 SMNVEV (reference sequence).

The chain couples TRBV27 to TRBJ2-1; 7 bases match TRBD2. Sequencing was performed on blood. This receptor was taken from a woman aged 18-29 years with Graves' hyperthyroidism. The CDR3 sequence is CANSLSWGLPNEQFF. In nucleotides, the CDR3 is TGTGCCAACAGTTTGTCCTGGGGACTACCAAATGAGCAGTTCTTC.